What follows are 27 T cell receptor beta chains derived from one specimen sequenced in a study of T cell responses to AZD1222 COVID-19 vaccine. The data were produced by immunoSEQ multiplex PCR, yet TCRdb's version contains in-frame clones alone and is incomplete. Altogether 240,000 or so clones are present, approximately 95% being singletons, with the ten largest covering around 0.57%. Material: peripheral blood, obtained on day 0 of AZD1222 vaccination. The receptors here all came from an adult in good health.

The rearrangement uses TRBV5-1 and TRBJ2-7; maybe TRBD2 (5 bases). The V end lost 1 base, the J end lost 2 bases, and 10 bases lay between the germline ends. This CDR3 is 14 amino acids long. CDR1 is SGHRS and CDR2 is YFSETQ in the germline V gene. This CDR3 is CASSLLDFTYEQYF. CDR3 nucleotide sequence: TGCGCCAGCAGCTTGTTGGACTTTACCTACGAGCAGTACTTC.

In regard to this clone: Since the CDR3 does not end with the conserved phenylalanine or tryptophan, this likely comes from a read error. The DNA is omitted, as the CDR3 cannot be located on it reliably, and the CDR3 follows TCRdb's listing. The chain carries TRBV10-3 and TRBJ2-7. The CDR3 is 13 amino acids long, termini counted. Germline V gives CDR1 ENHRY, CDR2 SYGVKD. CDR3 residues: CAISETQASPGSI.

Comments on this clone: A junction end diverges from the germline sequence, so it may reflect a read error. The chain uses TRBV7-6 and TRBJ2-1, with TRBD2 matching over 7 bases. This CDR3 contains 18 residues. In germline, CDR1 is SGHVS, CDR2 FNYEAQ. The CDR3 loop reads CASSFRPVVAGEYSEQFF. The CDR3 coding sequence is TGTGCCAGCAGCTTTCGGCCTGTGGTGGCGGGAGAATACAGTGAGCAGTTCTTC.

In regard to this clone: A much larger clone is a single base away; this may be a read error. The chain combines TRBV19 with TRBJ2-1; D remains ambiguous. The germline gives CDR1 LNHDA, CDR2 SQIVND (reference sequence). The CDR3 loop spans 13 amino acids. Trimming removed 4 bases from V and 0 bases from J, with 4 bases in between. The CDR3, as DNA: TGTGCCAGTAGTACTAGCTCCTACAATGAGCAGTTCTTC. Its translation is CASSTSSYNEQFF.

With regard to this clone: Other nucleotide sequences in the sample specify the same CDR3. The chain couples TRBV18 to TRBJ2-3, with a possible D match to TRBD1 (6 bases). The CDR3 loop spans 15 amino acids. Trimming cost V 3 bases and J 1 base, with 11 bases left between them. Germline CDR1 is KGHSH and CDR2 is LQKENI. The CDR3 loop reads CASSPTSGGTDTQYF. The CDR3 nucleotides read TGTGCCAGCTCACCCACGTCAGGGGGCACAGATACGCAGTATTTT.

This clone showed up just once. V and J are TRBV6-4 and TRBJ2-1, with 10 bases lining up with TRBD2. J gave up 5 bases and V 9 bases, and 10 bases lay outside the gene matches. This CDR3 comprises 15 residues. Per germline, CDR1 MRHNA and CDR2 SNTAGT. DNA of the CDR3: TGTGCCAGTCCCCTCGGGCTAGCGGGGGACAATGAGCAGTTCTTC. Its translation is CASPLGLAGDNEQFF.

This rearrangement joins TRBV5-1 to TRBJ1-1; D gene uncertain. Looked up from germline, CDR1 is SGHRS and CDR2 is YFSETQ. The CDR3 has 14 residues. V was cut by 0 bases and J by 2 bases, with 8 bases left in between. The CDR3 loop is CASSLDHLNTEAFF. The DNA for the CDR3 is TGCGCCAGCAGCTTGGATCACCTTAACACTGAAGCTTTCTTT.

V usage is TRBV29-1 and J usage is TRBJ1-1; D is uncertain. Germline V gives CDR1 SQVTM, CDR2 ANQGSEA. Trimming shortened V by 7 bases and J by 0 bases, and 18 bases separated the two germline ends. The CDR3 spans 15 residues. The CDR3 DNA reads TGCAGCGGCCGATCCACGGACGGCTTGAACACTGAAGCTTTCTTT. Translation: CSGRSTDGLNTEAFF.

This chain uses TRBV6-5 with TRBJ2-7, with 8 bases identical to TRBD1. There are 15 residues in the CDR3. With V trimmed by 3 bases and J by 2 bases, 6 bases remained unmatched. The germline V gene encodes CDR1 MNHEY and CDR2 SVGAGI. The CDR3 DNA reads TGTGCCAGCAGTTATGGACAGGGCCGCACCTACGAGCAGTACTTC. It specifies CASSYGQGRTYEQYF.

The chain recombines TRBV2 with TRBJ2-1; TRBD2 agrees at 9 bases. Trimming cost V 4 bases and J 10 bases; bases outside gene matches: 8. CDR1 is SNHLY, CDR2 FYNNEI, per germline. The CDR3 sequence is 14 residues long. CDR3 in DNA: TGTGCCAGCAGTGGATTAGCGGGGGCTTTAGAGCAGTTCTTC. As protein: CASSGLAGALEQFF.

The chain is built from TRBV7-9 and TRBJ2-1; D uncertain. Per germline, CDR1 SEHNR and CDR2 FQNEAQ (reference sequence). The CDR3 has 11 amino acids. The germline V and J ends were trimmed by 3 bases and 12 bases, with 9 bases remaining between them. CDR3 residues: CASSLGWGQFF. The CDR3 region has the DNA TGTGCCAGCAGCTTGGGCTGGGGGCAGTTCTTC.

This chain connects TRBV2 to TRBJ2-7; D may be TRBD1 (6 bases). This CDR3 has 12 amino acids. CDR1 is SNHLY and CDR2 is FYNNEI in the germline V gene. Trimming left V 0 bases short and J 9 bases short, with 9 bases between. For the CDR3, the DNA is TGTGCCAGCAGTGAAGCAGGGGGTGTGCAGTACTTC. The encoded protein is CASSEAGGVQYF.

In nucleotides, the CDR3 is TGTGCCAGCAGTTTGCGCTACGAGCAGTACTTC. Protein sequence: CASSLRYEQYF. The chain couples TRBV6-2 or TRBV6-3 to TRBJ2-7; D remains unclear. The CDR3 covers 11 residues. Per germline, CDR1 MNHEY and CDR2 SVGEGT. Trimming took off 4 bases at V and 3 bases at J, with 4 bases between the two ends.

This chain joins TRBV5-1 and TRBJ1-4; D unclear. From germline, CDR1 is SGHRS and CDR2 YFSETQ. The length of the CDR3 is 18 residues. The germline V and J ends were trimmed by 0 bases and 6 bases, with 21 bases remaining between them. As DNA, the CDR3 is TGCGCCAGCAGCTTGGGCCCTATGCGGGGAGTTGTTCATGAAAAACTGTTTTTT. It encodes CASSLGPMRGVVHEKLFF.

V is TRBV2 and J is TRBJ1-1; no firm D call. CDR3 length: 11 amino acids. The germline gives CDR1 SNHLY, CDR2 FYNNEI. Trimming removed 7 bases from V and 3 bases from J, with 6 bases in between. CDR3 sequence (DNA): TGTGCCAGCAAAAGGGACACTGAAGCTTTCTTT. Amino acids: CASKRDTEAFF. Variable domain in full (rest from reference TRBV2 and TRBJ1-1): EPEVTQTPSHQVTQMGQEVILRCVPISNHLYFYWYRQILGQKVEFLVSFYNNEISEKSEIFDDQFSVERPDGSNFTLKIRSTKLEDSAMYFCASKRDTEAFFGQGTRLTVV.

The V gene is TRBV5-1, the J gene TRBJ2-1, with 8 bases fitting TRBD1. The J segment lost 16 bases and the V segment lost 0 bases, leaving 6 bases of the junction unmatched. This CDR3 has 12 amino acids. Germline V lookup: CDR1 SGHRS, CDR2 YFSETQ. The CDR3 DNA reads as TGCGCCAGCAGCTTGGGGGCAGGGGGCGATTTCTTC. It is translated as CASSLGAGGDFF.

There are a few counts of this clone. This sequence joins TRBV5-1 and TRBJ1-5; no clear D gene. V was trimmed by 2 bases and J by 8 bases, leaving 11 bases between them. The CDR3 runs 13 residues. CDR1 and CDR2 (germline): SGHRS, YFSETQ. The CDR3: CASSFEGLEPQHF. In DNA, the CDR3 is TGCGCCAGCAGCTTCGAGGGCTTGGAGCCCCAGCATTTT.

The genes are TRBV9 and TRBJ2-3, with 14 bases aligning to TRBD2. The V and J ends lost 2 bases and 5 bases, in that order; junction bases with no gene match: 7. From germline, CDR1 is SGDLS and CDR2 YYNGEE. This CDR3 is 17 amino acids long. In DNA form, the CDR3 reads TGTGCCAGCAGCGTCCGACTAGCGGGGGGGCCCGGAGATACGCAGTATTTT. Its protein is CASSVRLAGGPGDTQYF.

V usage is TRBV30 and J usage is TRBJ1-5, with D perhaps TRBD1 (5 bases). Germline V gene sequence: CDR1 GTSNPN, CDR2 SVGIG (reference sequence). The CDR3 length is 12 residues. V lost 1 base and J lost 4, with 5 bases in between. The CDR3 reads CAWSGQNQPQHF. CDR3 bases: TGTGCCTGGAGTGGACAGAATCAGCCCCAGCATTTT.

This rearrangement joins TRBV15 to TRBJ2-1; no clear D. Trimming removed 4 bases from V and 10 bases from J, with 11 bases in between. CDR3 size: 12 residues. Germline V gives CDR1 LNHNV, CDR2 YYDKDF (reference sequence). The CDR3 region is CATSTNMHEQFF. The DNA of the CDR3 is TGTGCCACCAGCACCAACATGCACGAGCAGTTCTTC.

With respect to this clone: Other DNA sequences from this sample encode an identical CDR3 as well. The chain couples TRBV28 to TRBJ2-7; D ambiguous. Germline values: CDR1 MDHEN, CDR2 SYDVKM. Trimming shortened V by 3 bases and J by 4 bases, and 4 bases separated the two germline ends. The CDR3 runs to 11 residues. In nucleotides, the CDR3 is TGTGCCAGCAGTTTGAGGTACGAGCAGTACTTC. Amino acids: CASSLRYEQYF.

The V and J genes are TRBV2 and TRBJ2-3; the match to TRBD2 covers 7 bases. Germline V gene sequence: CDR1 SNHLY, CDR2 FYNNEI. V dropped 5 bases and J dropped 0; count of bases not matched to a gene: 2. The CDR3 runs to 14 residues. This chain's CDR3 is CASSRGESTDTQYF. CDR3 nucleotide sequence: TGTGCCAGCAGTCGGGGGGAAAGCACAGATACGCAGTATTTT.

The chain recombines TRBV27 with TRBJ1-1, with D possibly matching TRBD1 (5 bases). From germline, CDR1 is MNHEY and CDR2 SMNVEV (reference sequence). V dropped 2 bases and J dropped 3 bases, with 13 bases sitting between them. CDR3 length: 15 residues. The CDR3 bases are TGTGCCAGCAGTTTACGGGGCGGTACGGACACTGAAGCTTTCTTT. It yields the protein CASSLRGGTDTEAFF.

The chain links TRBV12-3 or TRBV12-4 to TRBJ1-2; the D gene is possibly TRBD1 (6 bases). Deletions cut 7 bases from V and 5 bases from J, with 11 bases between. The CDR3 is 12 residues long. CDR3 DNA: TGTGCCAGCACTACTGGACAGTATGGCTACACCTTC. Its translation: CASTTGQYGYTF.

V gene TRBV9 combines with J gene TRBJ1-1; D call uncertain. Per germline, CDR1 SGDLS and CDR2 YYNGEE. This CDR3 spans 13 amino acids. V dropped 4 bases and J dropped 3 bases, with 10 bases sitting between them. The CDR3 is CASSKAWDTEAFF. The CDR3 DNA is TGTGCCAGCAGCAAGGCCTGGGACACTGAAGCTTTCTTT.

The chain is built from TRBV28 and TRBJ1-4; maybe TRBD1 (6 bases). Germline CDR1 is MDHEN and CDR2 is SYDVKM. Trimming took off 4 bases at V and 5 bases at J, with 14 bases between the two ends. The CDR3 is 15 amino acids. In DNA form, the CDR3 reads TGTGCCAGCAGTTCCGGACAGTTTGTAAATGAAAAACTGTTTTTT. This sequence encodes CASSSGQFVNEKLFF.

The gene calls are TRBV11-2 and TRBJ1-2; D not resolved. Germline CDR1 reads SGHAT; CDR2 reads FQNNGV. This CDR3 has 11 residues. V lost 1 base, J lost 4 bases, and 1 base lay in between. The DNA of the CDR3 is TGTGCCAGCAGCTTAGGCTATGGCTACACCTTC. Protein: CASSLGYGYTF. Drawing the rest from reference TRBV11-2 and TRBJ1-2, the complete variable domain is EAGVAQSPRYKIIEKRQSVAFWCNPISGHATLYWYQQILGQGPKLLIQFQNNGVVDDSQLPKDRFSAERLKGVDSTLKIQPAKLEDSAVYLCASSLGYGYTFGSGTRLTVV.